This T cell receptor beta chain was found in a study of T cells in Graves' hyperthyroidism and ophthalmopathy. This clonotype has at least ten counts. Its antigen is still unknown. Regions amplified from RNA transcripts were the TCR beta CDR3 regions. First-round RT-PCR with HTBI primers amplified the TCR CDR3 region. TCRdb re-called the multiplex PCR reads with MiXCR, one entry per CDR3 protein. The profile shows roughly 560,000 distinct CDR3 sequences, roughly 14% of them singletons. General study results and limits: Blood also carried most thyroid clonotypes expanded above 0.001.

Disease lasting under 3 months, a NOSPECS grade of at least 4, and a Clinical Activity Score of at least 3 were features of the ophthalmopathy patients. Patients were excluded because of uncontrolled infection, other autoimmune disease, pregnancy or lactation. Each diagnosis was grounded in clinical symptoms, serum thyroxine and TRAb, thyroid ultrasound, and orbital computed tomography. The origin of this receptor is a woman in her forties with Graves' ophthalmopathy. Sequenced sample: blood.

CDR3 sequence (DNA): TGTGCCAGCAGCCCCTCCTGGGGTACGGAGACCCAGTACTTC. As protein: CASSPSWGTETQYF. The chain links TRBV11-1 to TRBJ2-5; D is undetermined. CDR1 is SGHAT and CDR2 is FQDESV in the germline V gene (reference sequence). This CDR3 comprises 14 residues. V shed 5 bases and J shed 5 bases, with 15 bases lying between them. The full variable domain, completed using reference TRBV11-1 and TRBJ2-5, is EAEVAQSPRYKITEKSQAVAFWCDPISGHATLYWYRQILGQGPELLVQFQDESVVDDSQLPKDRFSAERLKGVDSTLKIQPAELGDSAMYLCASSPSWGTETQYFGPGTRLLVL.